This entry lists 14 T cell receptor beta chains sequenced from one sample in a study of T cell responses to AZD1222 COVID-19 vaccine. Data came from immunoSEQ multiplex PCR; TCRdb stores just in-frame clones and leaves some out. The data contain some 60,000 clones, around three quarters of them singletons. This specimen was peripheral blood, taken 28 days after the second AZD1222 dose. The source is an adult who received the AZD1222 COVID-19 vaccine.

The gene calls are TRBV7-9 and TRBJ1-3; weak D call: TRBD1 (5 bases). Trimming removed 5 bases from V and 0 bases from J, with 11 bases in between. Germline V gene data show CDR1 as SEHNR and CDR2 as FQNEAQ (reference sequence). This CDR3 comprises 15 residues. The CDR3 region has the DNA TGTGCCAGCAGCCGAGATGGGGGCTCTGGAAACACCATATATTTT. Translation: CASSRDGGSGNTIYF.

J is TRBJ2-1 and V is TRBV18; TRBD1 might be the D (6 bases). The germline CDR1 and CDR2 sequences are KGHSH and LQKENI. V lost 3 bases to trimming and J lost 4 bases, with 10 bases between them. The CDR3 extends over 14 amino acids. CDR3 region: CASSPDSQYNEQFF. CDR3 coding DNA: TGTGCCAGCTCACCGGACAGTCAATACAATGAGCAGTTCTTC.

This chain uses TRBV29-1 with TRBJ2-2; unclear D gene. The CDR3 runs 17 residues. Germline V gene data show CDR1 as SQVTM and CDR2 as ANQGSEA. CDR3 amino acids: CGATPGLGSFETGELFF. CDR3 nucleotide sequence: TGCGGCGCAACGCCCGGCTTGGGGTCCTTTGAGACCGGGGAGCTGTTTTTT.

The chain combines TRBV9 with TRBJ2-6; D uncertain. Looked up from germline, CDR1 is SGDLS and CDR2 is YYNGEE. V gave up 0 bases and J gave up 4 bases, with 8 bases separating them. CDR3 size: 15 residues. CDR3 protein: CASSVGPGGANVLTF. CDR3 nucleotide sequence: TGTGCCAGCAGCGTAGGCCCTGGCGGGGCCAACGTCCTGACTTTC.

This chain connects TRBV7-2 to TRBJ1-6; 9 bases match TRBD1. CDR3 length equals 16 residues. V gave up 1 base and J gave up 10 bases; unmatched junction bases: 8. The germline CDR1 and CDR2 sequences are SGHTA and FQGNSA. CDR3 protein: CASSLVGGQGSSPLHF. The CDR3 DNA reads TGTGCCAGCAGCTTAGTTGGGGGACAGGGTTCGTCACCCCTCCACTTT.

The chain has TRBV7-2 and TRBJ1-3; TRBD1 aligns across 7 bases. The V gene's germline CDR1 is SGHTA and CDR2 FQGNSA. The length of the CDR3 is 15 residues. Trimming removed 5 bases from V and 0 bases from J; junction bases left unmatched: 4. CDR3: CASSQRQGSGNTIYF. The CDR3 DNA follows: TGTGCCAGCAGCCAACGACAGGGCTCTGGAAACACCATATATTTT.

In its sample, this clone was seen a few times. The V gene is TRBV28, the J gene TRBJ1-3, with TRBD1 as a possible D gene (5 bases). Germline loops: CDR1 MDHEN, CDR2 SYDVKM. V dropped 3 bases and J dropped 7 bases, with 10 bases sitting between them. This CDR3 comprises 13 residues. In nucleotides, the CDR3 is TGTGCCAGCAGTTTCAGGGCAGTTAACACCATATATTTT. Protein: CASSFRAVNTIYF.

J is TRBJ1-1 and V is TRBV5-1, with 8 bases fitting TRBD1. Unmatched junction bases numbered 17, after V lost 3 bases and J lost 1 base. Germline lookup yields CDR1 SGHRS and CDR2 YFSETQ. The CDR3 consists of 19 residues. The CDR3, as DNA: TGCGCCAGCAGCTCGGAACCCGCAGGGGGCATGCGGGCGAACACTGAAGCTTTCTTT. It encodes CASSSEPAGGMRANTEAFF.

The chain recombines TRBV7-3 with TRBJ2-2; maybe TRBD2 (5 bases). CDR1 is SGHTA and CDR2 is FQGTGA in the germline V gene. Trimming cost V 1 base and J 5 bases, with 5 bases left between them. The CDR3 extends over 13 amino acids. Here the CDR3 reads CASSLIATGELFF. CDR3 bases: TGTGCCAGCAGCTTAATAGCGACCGGGGAGCTGTTTTTT.

CDR3 residues: CASSGTDYGYTF. The CDR3 DNA reads as TGTGCCAGCAGCGGGACGGATTATGGCTACACCTTC. The V call is TRBV13, the J call TRBJ1-2; TRBD1 is a possible D gene (5 bases). V lost 5 bases and J 5 bases, leaving 9 bases between the germline ends. Germline V gives CDR1 PRHDT, CDR2 FYEKMQ (reference sequence). CDR3 length: 12 amino acids.

V usage is TRBV4-1 and J usage is TRBJ1-2; D uncertain. Trimming stripped 3 bases from V and 4 bases from J, with 9 bases between. Germline V gene data show CDR1 as MGHRA and CDR2 as YSYEKL. CDR3 length: 13 amino acids. CDR3 sequence reads: CASSQAETYGYTF. The CDR3 nucleotides are TGCGCCAGCAGCCAGGCGGAAACCTATGGCTACACCTTC.

The gene calls are TRBV30 and TRBJ1-2; D unresolved. V shed 2 bases and J shed 3 bases, with 10 bases lying between them. The CDR3 runs 13 residues. Looked up from germline, CDR1 is GTSNPN and CDR2 is SVGIG (reference sequence). Here the CDR3 reads CAWSQWGDYGYTF. The CDR3 DNA reads as TGTGCCTGGAGTCAATGGGGAGACTATGGCTACACCTTC.

CDR3 sequence: CASSLRTGYNNEQFF. For the CDR3, the DNA is TGCGCCAGCAGCTTGCGGACAGGCTATAACAATGAGCAGTTCTTC. The V call is TRBV5-1, the J call TRBJ2-1; 7 nucleotides match TRBD1. From germline, CDR1 is SGHRS and CDR2 YFSETQ. The CDR3 is made up of 15 amino acids. Losses at the gene ends were 1 base for V and 5 bases for J; bases not matched to a gene: 6. Drawing the rest from reference TRBV5-1 and TRBJ2-1, the complete variable domain is KAGVTQTPRYLIKTRGQQVTLSCSPISGHRSVSWYQQTPGQGLQFLFEYFSETQRNKGNFPGRFSGRQFSNSRSEMNVSTLELGDSALYLCASSLRTGYNNEQFFGPGTRLTVL.

The chain joins TRBV16 to TRBJ1-2; D not resolved. The CDR3 is made up of 13 amino acids. Per germline, CDR1 KGHSY and CDR2 FQNENV. Trimming removed 0 bases from V and 6 bases from J, with 8 bases in between. CDR3 protein: CASSQSGGNGYTF. The CDR3 DNA sequence: TGTGCCAGCAGCCAATCTGGTGGAAATGGCTACACCTTC.